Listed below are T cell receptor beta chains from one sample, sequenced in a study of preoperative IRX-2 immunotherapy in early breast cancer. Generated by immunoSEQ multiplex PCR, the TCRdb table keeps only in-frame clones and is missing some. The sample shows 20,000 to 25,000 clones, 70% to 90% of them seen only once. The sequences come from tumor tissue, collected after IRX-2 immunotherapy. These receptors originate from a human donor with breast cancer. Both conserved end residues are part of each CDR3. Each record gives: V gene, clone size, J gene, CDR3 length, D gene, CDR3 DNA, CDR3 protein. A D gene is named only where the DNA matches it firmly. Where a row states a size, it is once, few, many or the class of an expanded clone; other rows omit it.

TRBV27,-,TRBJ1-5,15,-,TGTGCCAGCAGTTCCTTTGGGGGTCGCAATCAGCCCCAGCATTTT,CASSSFGGRNQPQHF
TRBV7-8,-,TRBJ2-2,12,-,TGTGCCAGCAGGAGGGATGCCGGGGAGCTGTTTTTT,CASRRDAGELFF
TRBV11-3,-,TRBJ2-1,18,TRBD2,TGTGCCAGCAGCTTAGATCAAGGAGCGGGGAGCTCCTACAATGAGCAGTTCTTC,CASSLDQGAGSSYNEQFF
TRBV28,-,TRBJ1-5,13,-,TGTGCCAGCAGTCAATCAGCGGCTCAGCCCCAGCATTTT,CASSQSAAQPQHF
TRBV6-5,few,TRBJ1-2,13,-,TGTGCCAGCAGTTACGACGGAAACTATGGCTACACCTTC,CASSYDGNYGYTF
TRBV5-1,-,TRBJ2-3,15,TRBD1,TGCGCCAGCAGCTCAAGACAGGGGGGCTTAGATACGCAGTATTTT,CASSSRQGGLDTQYF
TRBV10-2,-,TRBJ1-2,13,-,TGCGCCTTAAGGACAGACAACTTCTATGGCTACACCTTC,CALRTDNFYGYTF
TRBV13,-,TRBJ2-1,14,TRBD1,TGTGCCAGCAGCTCGCGACAGGGTGGGGATGAGCAGTTCTTC,CASSSRQGGDEQFF
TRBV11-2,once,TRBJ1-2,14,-,TGTGCCAGCAGCCTCATCGGGGCGGGTCCTGGCTACACCTTC,CASSLIGAGPGYTF
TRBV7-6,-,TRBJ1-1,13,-,TGTGCCAGCCGGGGTAAGGATAACACTGAAGCTTTCTTT,CASRGKDNTEAFF
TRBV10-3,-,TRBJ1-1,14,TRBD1,TGTGCCATCAGTCCCTTTTCAGGGGGCACTGAAGCTTTCTTT,CAISPFSGGTEAFF
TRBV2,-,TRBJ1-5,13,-,TGTGCCAGCAGGGACTCTATTGGACAGCCCCAGCATTTT,CASRDSIGQPQHF
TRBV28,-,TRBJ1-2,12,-,TGTGCCAGCAGTCCGATAGGATATGGCTACACCTTC,CASSPIGYGYTF
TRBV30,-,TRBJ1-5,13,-,TGTGCCTGGAGTGGCAGGTACGACCAGCCCCAGCATTTT,CAWSGRYDQPQHF
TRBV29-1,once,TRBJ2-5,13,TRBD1,TGCAGCGCAAGGACAGGCCCCGGGGAGACCCAGTACTTC,CSARTGPGETQYF
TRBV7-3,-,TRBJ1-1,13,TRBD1,TGTGCCAGCAGCCAGGGGGCGAGGACTGAAGCTTTCTTT,CASSQGARTEAFF
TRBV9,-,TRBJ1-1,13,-,TGTGCCAGCAGCGTGGTCGAGGGCACTGAAGCTTTCTTT,CASSVVEGTEAFF
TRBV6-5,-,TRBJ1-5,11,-,TGTGCCAGCAGTGGAGATGAGCCCCAGCATTTT,CASSGDEPQHF
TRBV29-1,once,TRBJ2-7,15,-,TGCAGCGTTGAAGTCTCCCCCTCCGACTCCTACGAGCAGTACTTC,CSVEVSPSDSYEQYF
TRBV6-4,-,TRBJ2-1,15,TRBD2,TGTGCCAGCAGTGAGCGGACTAGCGGGGACAATGAGCAGTTCTTC,CASSERTSGDNEQFF
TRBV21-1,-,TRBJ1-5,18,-,TGTGCCAGCAGCATAAAAGGAAGGGGACAGGAGAGCAATCAGCCCCAGCATTTT,CASSIKGRGQESNQPQHF
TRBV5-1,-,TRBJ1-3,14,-,TGCGCCAGCAGCTTCGGACAGTCTGGAAACACCATATATTTT,CASSFGQSGNTIYF
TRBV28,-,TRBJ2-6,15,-,TGTGCCACCGCCCCGGACGGGTCTGGGGCCAACGTCCTGACTTTC,CATAPDGSGANVLTF
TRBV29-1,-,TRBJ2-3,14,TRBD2,TGCAGCGGAGGACTAGCGGGGGGGCTGGATACGCAGTATTTT,CSGGLAGGLDTQYF
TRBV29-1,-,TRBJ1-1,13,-,TGCAGCGTTGAAGCGTATGGAGGAGTTGAAGCTTTCTTT,CSVEAYGGVEAFF
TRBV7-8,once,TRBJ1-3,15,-,TGTGCCAGCAGCTTATTCGCAGGGGCTGGAAACACCATATATTTT,CASSLFAGAGNTIYF
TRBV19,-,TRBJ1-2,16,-,TGTGCCAGTAGTGTGGGACTCCTTGAAGCTAACTATGGCTACACCTTC,CASSVGLLEANYGYTF
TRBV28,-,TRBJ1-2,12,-,TGTGCCAGCAGTGGACAGCTCTATGGCTACACCTTC,CASSGQLYGYTF
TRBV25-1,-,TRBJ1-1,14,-,TGTGCCAGCAGTGCTGGGACATTGAACACTGAAGCTTTCTTT,CASSAGTLNTEAFF
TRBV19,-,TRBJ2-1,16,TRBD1,TGTGCCAGTAGTATAGCGTGGACAGGGGGCCGAAATGAGCAGTTCTTC,CASSIAWTGGRNEQFF
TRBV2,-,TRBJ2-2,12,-,TGTGCCAGCGGGAAAGGGGCCGGGGAGCTGTTTTTT,CASGKGAGELFF
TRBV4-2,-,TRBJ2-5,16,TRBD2,TGTGCCAGCAGCCAAGTAGCGGGGGGGCCCCAGGAAGCCCAGTACTTC,CASSQVAGGPQEAQYF
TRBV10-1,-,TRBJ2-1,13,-,TGCGCCACCCAGCTAGACCTTAACAATGAGCAGTTCTTC,CATQLDLNNEQFF
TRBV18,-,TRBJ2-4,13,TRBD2,TGTGCCAGCTCAACGGGGGGAGGTGACATTCAGTACTTC,CASSTGGGDIQYF
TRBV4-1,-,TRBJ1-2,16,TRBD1,TGCGCCAGCAGCCAAGATTGGGCAGGGGGCCATCGTGGCTACACCTTC,CASSQDWAGGHRGYTF
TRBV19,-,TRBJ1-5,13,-,TGTGCCAGTAGTAGAGTCGTGGGCCAGCCCCAGCATTTT,CASSRVVGQPQHF
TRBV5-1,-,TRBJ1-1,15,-,TGCGCCAGCAGCTGGGGGGCAGGGGATCCCACTGAAGCTTTCTTT,CASSWGAGDPTEAFF
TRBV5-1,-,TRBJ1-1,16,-,TGCGCCAGCAGCTTGGGGGTGGCCACCTCGAACACTGAAGCTTTCTTT,CASSLGVATSNTEAFF
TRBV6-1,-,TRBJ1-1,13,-,TGTGCCAGCAGTGAGGGGGACCTTAGAAGGGCTTTCTTT,CASSEGDLRRAFF
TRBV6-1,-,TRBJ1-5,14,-,TGTGCCAGCCCCTCTCCGGGGATCAATCAGCCCCAGCATTTT,CASPSPGINQPQHF
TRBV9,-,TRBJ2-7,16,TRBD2,TGTGCCAGCAGCGTAGACGTGGCGGGGGATATCTACGAGCAGTACTTC,CASSVDVAGDIYEQYF
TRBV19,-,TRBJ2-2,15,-,TGTGCCAGTAGTATAGAAGGGCAGGGAGGCGGGGAGCTGTTTTTT,CASSIEGQGGGELFF
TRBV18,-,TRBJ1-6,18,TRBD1,TGTGCCAGCTCACCCCCAGGGACAGGGAGCTCCTATAATTCACCCCTCCACTTT,CASSPPGTGSSYNSPLHF
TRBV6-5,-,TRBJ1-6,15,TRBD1,TGTGCCAGCAGTTACCAGGGACAGGGTCATTCACCCCTCCACTTT,CASSYQGQGHSPLHF
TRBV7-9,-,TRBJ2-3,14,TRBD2,TGTGCCAGCAGGTTAGCGGGGAACACAGATACGCAGTATTTT,CASRLAGNTDTQYF
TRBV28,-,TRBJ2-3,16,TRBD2,TGTGCCAGCAGTTTAATACTAGCGGGGAGCACAGATACGCAGTATTTT,CASSLILAGSTDTQYF
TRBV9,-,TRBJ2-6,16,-,TGTGCCAGCAGCCCGACCTGGGGCTCTGGGGCCAACGTCCTGACTTTC,CASSPTWGSGANVLTF
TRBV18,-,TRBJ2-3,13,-,TGTGCCAGCTCACCCCAAGATATAGATACGCAGTATTTT,CASSPQDIDTQYF
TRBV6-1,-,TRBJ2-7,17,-,TGTGCCAGCAGTGAAGGGCGACAGGCCGGACCGGCCTACGAGCAGTACTTC,CASSEGRQAGPAYEQYF
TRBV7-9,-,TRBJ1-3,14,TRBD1,TGTGCCAGCAGCTTTCAGGGGGCTGGAAACACCATATATTTT,CASSFQGAGNTIYF
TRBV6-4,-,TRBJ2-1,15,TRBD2,TGTGCCAGCAGTGACACTGGCGGGGGTAGGGATGAGCAGTTCTTC,CASSDTGGGRDEQFF
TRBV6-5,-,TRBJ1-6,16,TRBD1,TGTGCCAGCAGTTACGAGAGGGGCAGGGGGAATTCACCCCTCCACTTT,CASSYERGRGNSPLHF